These 3 T cell receptor beta chains were all obtained from the same sample, sequenced in a study of T-cell memory formation after mild COVID-19. From the 5' RACE reads, TCRdb called clonotypes with MiXCR, one entry per CDR3 protein. The table has hundreds of thousands of distinct CDR3 sequences, approximately 15% seen once; the top ten hold 20% to 25%. Sequencing was performed on PBMCs or a T cell subset sorted from them (not recorded which). These receptors all come from a man younger than 30 who had mild COVID-19 (a few samples of this study predate the infection). Cell type and time point are not known.

The V and J genes are TRBV19 and TRBJ1-1; D not resolved. The CDR3 sequence is 15 residues long. CDR1 and CDR2 (germline): LNHDA, SQIVND (reference sequence). V lost 4 bases and J 5 bases, leaving 17 bases between the germline ends. The CDR3 loop is CASSTPRKGWTEAFF. As DNA, the CDR3 is TGTGCCAGTAGTACGCCTCGTAAGGGATGGACTGAAGCTTTCTTT.

This clonotype was seen repeatedly, ten times or more. The chain recombines TRBV7-9 with TRBJ2-1; 12 nucleotides match TRBD2. Germline V gene sequence: CDR1 SEHNR, CDR2 FQNEAQ (reference sequence). J lost 3 bases, V lost 5 bases, and 5 bases had no gene match. The CDR3 length is 16 residues. In nucleotides, the CDR3 is TGTGCCAGCAGCCCGGGACTAGCGGGCTTCTACAATGAGCAGTTCTTC. Its protein product is CASSPGLAGFYNEQFF.

A few counts support this clonotype. The genes are TRBV12-3 or TRBV12-4 and TRBJ2-3; D ambiguous. This CDR3 region has 15 residues. Trimming left V 5 bases short and J 0 bases short, with 12 bases between. In DNA form, the CDR3 reads TGTGCCAGCAGTCCCAACCCGGGCAGCACAGATACGCAGTATTTT. Protein sequence: CASSPNPGSTDTQYF.